Listed below are T cell receptor beta chains from one sample, sequenced in a study of blood T cell repertoires in COVID-19. Clones were sequenced by immunoSEQ multiplex PCR, and TCRdb holds only the in-frame ones, with some missing. This sample has tens of thousands of clones, with approximately 85% found just once. The specimen sequenced was peripheral blood. Receptor source: a human donor in a cohort sampled during active COVID-19. Both conserved end residues are part of each CDR3. The D gene is left open where the match is weak. Some rows have no size entry. The others give once, few or many, or a class for an expanded clone.

v_gene,d_gene,j_gene,abundance,CDR3aa,CDR3nt
TRBV30,TRBD1,TRBJ2-4,-,CAWGQGAGKNIQYF,TGTGCCTGGGGACAGGGGGCAGGCAAAAACATTCAGTACTTC
TRBV19,TRBD1,TRBJ2-5,-,CASSRRGRQETQYF,TGTGCCAGTAGTAGAAGGGGGCGTCAGGAGACCCAGTACTTC
TRBV29-1,-,TRBJ1-2,-,CSVKGSGGYTF,TGCAGCGTTAAGGGGTCGGGTGGCTACACCTTC
TRBV6-6,-,TRBJ1-4,-,CASSYPTENEKLFF,TGTGCCAGCAGTTACCCGACAGAGAATGAAAAACTGTTTTTT
TRBV19,-,TRBJ1-5,-,CASIEDRSSNQPQHF,TGTGCCAGTATCGAGGACAGATCTAGCAATCAGCCCCAGCATTTT
TRBV5-6,-,TRBJ1-6,-,CASSFTQGNSPLHF,TGTGCCAGCAGCTTCACGCAGGGGAATTCACCCCTCCACTTT
TRBV7-2,-,TRBJ2-1,-,CASSLAGGVSYNEQFF,TGTGCCAGCAGCTTAGCTGGCGGGGTGAGCTACAATGAGCAGTTCTTC
TRBV12-3/TRBV12-4,-,TRBJ2-5,-,CASSPDTQETQYF,TGTGCCAGCAGTCCAGACACCCAAGAGACCCAGTACTTC
TRBV6-5,-,TRBJ1-1,few,CASSPQGPANTEAFF,TGTGCCAGCAGCCCACAGGGTCCGGCGAACACTGAAGCTTTCTTT
TRBV11-2,TRBD2,TRBJ2-5,few,CASSSQRGGQETQYF,TGTGCCAGCAGCTCCCAGCGGGGGGGCCAGGAGACCCAGTACTTC
TRBV27,-,TRBJ1-2,-,CASSLFSGDYGYTF,TGTGCCAGCAGTTTATTTTCAGGGGACTATGGCTACACCTTC
TRBV10-3,TRBD2,TRBJ2-1,-,CAINSGGDNEQFF,TGTGCCATAAATAGCGGGGGGGACAATGAGCAGTTCTTC
TRBV7-2,TRBD1,TRBJ1-3,-,CASSLVGTGGAGNTIYF,TGTGCCAGCAGCTTAGTCGGGACAGGGGGAGCTGGAAACACCATATATTTT
TRBV7-8,TRBD2,TRBJ2-3,-,CASSLAGGAVEDTQYF,TGTGCCAGCAGCTTAGCCGGGGGGGCAGTGGAAGATACGCAGTATTTT
TRBV6-2/TRBV6-3,-,TRBJ2-1,-,CASSPVQGNNEQFF,TGTGCCAGCAGCCCAGTGCAGGGAAACAATGAGCAGTTCTTC
TRBV5-6,-,TRBJ2-1,-,CASSLEPGNEQFF,TGTGCCAGCAGCTTGGAGCCCGGGAACGAGCAGTTCTTC
TRBV5-1,TRBD2,TRBJ2-1,-,CASSLATSGGHEQFF,TGCGCCAGCAGCTTGGCGACTAGCGGGGGTCATGAGCAGTTCTTC
TRBV4-1,-,TRBJ1-1,few,CASSQVLGVGTEAFF,TGCGCCAGCAGCCAAGTTCTAGGGGTCGGCACTGAAGCTTTCTTT
TRBV6-6,-,TRBJ1-4,-,CASSYSGGPNEKLFF,TGTGCCAGCAGTTATTCGGGAGGCCCTAATGAAAAACTGTTTTTT
TRBV11-3,-,TRBJ2-1,-,CASSKPGQGVPHEQFF,TGTGCCAGCAGCAAACCGGGACAAGGGGTTCCGCATGAGCAGTTCTTC
TRBV19,TRBD2,TRBJ2-3,-,CASSIVGRGSDTQYF,TGTGCCAGTAGTATAGTGGGGAGGGGCTCAGATACGCAGTATTTT
TRBV5-6,-,TRBJ1-1,-,CASSRNTEAFF,TGTGCCAGCAGCCGTAACACTGAAGCTTTCTTT
TRBV10-3,TRBD2,TRBJ2-3,-,CAISRAGEGSDTQYF,TGTGCCATCAGCAGAGCGGGGGAGGGGTCAGATACGCAGTATTTT
TRBV2,-,TRBJ1-5,-,CASSDGEGGQPQHF,TGTGCCAGCAGCGATGGGGAGGGCGGACAGCCCCAGCATTTT
TRBV19,-,TRBJ1-2,-,CASSIEGRGAGYGYTF,TGTGCCAGTAGTATAGAGGGGAGGGGCGCAGGCTATGGCTACACCTTC
TRBV7-2,-,TRBJ1-1,-,CASSPQAQGTEAFF,TGTGCCAGCAGCCCGCAGGCCCAGGGCACTGAAGCTTTCTTT